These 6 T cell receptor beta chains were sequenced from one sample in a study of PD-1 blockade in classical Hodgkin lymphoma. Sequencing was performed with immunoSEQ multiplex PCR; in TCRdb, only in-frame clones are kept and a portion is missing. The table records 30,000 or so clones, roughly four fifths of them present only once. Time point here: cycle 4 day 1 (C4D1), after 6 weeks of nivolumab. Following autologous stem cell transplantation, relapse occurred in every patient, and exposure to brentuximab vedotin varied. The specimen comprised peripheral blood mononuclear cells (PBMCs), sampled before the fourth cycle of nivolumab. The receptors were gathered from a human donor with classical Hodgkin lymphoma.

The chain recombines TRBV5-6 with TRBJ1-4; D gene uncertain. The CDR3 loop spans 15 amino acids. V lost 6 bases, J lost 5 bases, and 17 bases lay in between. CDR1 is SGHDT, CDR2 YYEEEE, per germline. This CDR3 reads CASTTLGASNEKLFF. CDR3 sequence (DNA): TGTGCCAGCACAACTTTGGGAGCGTCCAATGAAAAACTGTTTTTT.

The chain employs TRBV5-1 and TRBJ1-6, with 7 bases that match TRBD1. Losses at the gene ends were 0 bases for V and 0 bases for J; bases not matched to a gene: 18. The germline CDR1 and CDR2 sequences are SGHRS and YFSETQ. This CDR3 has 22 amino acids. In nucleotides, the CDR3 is TGCGCCAGCAGCTTGGCCGATATGGAAGCAGGGGGTCACTTCTCCTATAATTCACCCCTCCACTTT. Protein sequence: CASSLADMEAGGHFSYNSPLHF.

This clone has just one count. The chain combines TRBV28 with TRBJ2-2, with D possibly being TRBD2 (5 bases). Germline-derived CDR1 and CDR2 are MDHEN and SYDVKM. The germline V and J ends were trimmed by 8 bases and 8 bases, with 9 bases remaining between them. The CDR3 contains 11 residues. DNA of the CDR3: TGTGCCAGCCGGGGTAGGGGGGAGCTGTTTTTT. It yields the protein CASRGRGELFF.

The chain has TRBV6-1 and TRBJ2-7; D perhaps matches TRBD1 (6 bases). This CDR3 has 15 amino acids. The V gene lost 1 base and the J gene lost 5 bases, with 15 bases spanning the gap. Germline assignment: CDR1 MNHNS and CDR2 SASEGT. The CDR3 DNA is TGTGCCAGCAGTGAAGTAAACAGGGCTAGGAACGAGCAGTACTTC. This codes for CASSEVNRARNEQYF.

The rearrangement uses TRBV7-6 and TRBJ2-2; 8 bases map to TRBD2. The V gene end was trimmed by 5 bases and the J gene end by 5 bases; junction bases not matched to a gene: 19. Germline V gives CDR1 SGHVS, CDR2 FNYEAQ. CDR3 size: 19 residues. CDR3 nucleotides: TGTGCCAGCAGCCCCTCGAGGATTCTTGCGGGGGGTTTTACCGGGGAGCTGTTTTTT. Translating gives CASSPSRILAGGFTGELFF.

CDR3 bases: TGTGCCAGCAGCCCCAGTGTGGGGGGTTTACACGAGCAGTACTTC. It yields the protein CASSPSVGGLHEQYF. The chain uses TRBV9 and TRBJ2-7; a weak D match, TRBD2 (6 bases). CDR3 size: 15 residues. Germline V gene data show CDR1 as SGDLS and CDR2 as YYNGEE. V was trimmed by 4 bases and J by 5 bases, leaving 19 bases between them.